This T cell receptor beta chain originates from a study of T cell responses to AZD1222 COVID-19 vaccine. The germline V gene has CDR1 MNHEY and CDR2 SVGEGT. The CDR3 sequence is 13 residues long. Trimming took off 5 bases at V and 4 bases at J, with 9 bases between the two ends. This clone was seen more than once but under ten times. Its antigen is undetermined. The study's findings and limits: Clonal diversity may have been underestimated, and the donors were mostly white British, with more females than males. In the spike-specific TCR repertoire, nearly half reportedly target unmutated variant regions. Baseline seropositivity characterized only a handful of AZD1222 recipients.

Clones were sequenced by immunoSEQ multiplex PCR, and TCRdb holds only the in-frame ones, with some missing. This table has over 85,000 clones, approximately 89% appearing once. V usage is TRBV6-2 or TRBV6-3 and J usage is TRBJ1-5; D is undetermined. The sequence came from an adult who received the AZD1222 COVID-19 vaccine. Source: peripheral blood, taken 28 days after the second AZD1222 dose. The CDR3 DNA sequence: TGTGCCAGCAGTACTAACGCGAATCAGCCCCAGCATTTT. Its protein is CASSTNANQPQHF.